A selection of T cell receptor beta chains follows, all from one sample in a study of T cell responses to AZD1222 COVID-19 vaccine. Profiling relied on immunoSEQ multiplex PCR, and the TCRdb table lists in-frame clones only, not all of them. The table lists approximately 110,000 clones, roughly 84% of them singletons, with 5.5% to 8% in the top ten. The sample consisted of peripheral blood, taken on day 0 of AZD1222 vaccination. Receptor source: an adult in good health. Both conserved end residues are part of each CDR3.

V gene	CDR3 protein
TRBV2	CASTDRTMNTEAFF
TRBV25-1	CASSTRDYPYEQYF
TRBV28	CASSSGGVNQPQHF
TRBV7-9	CASSFGQGNQPQHF
TRBV27	CASTPLGGVGTEAFF
TRBV15	CATTRGVNEKLFF
TRBV30	CAWSVRGGNYGYTF
TRBV7-2	CASSLGGGIRANVLTF
TRBV2	CASSDRVGGQPQHF
TRBV4-3	CASSHKAGDSYNSPLHF
TRBV2	CASSSGLAGTYEQYF
TRBV6-1	CASSGGRTSGANVLTF
TRBV7-8	CASSSGRFNQPQHF
TRBV7-9	CASSKQDHGYTF
TRBV11-1	CASSSLPSAPDTQYF
TRBV3-1/TRBV3-2	CASSQRDTPPEAFF
TRBV19	CASSILAGYTGELFF
TRBV5-8	CASSLAWRVPHEAFF
TRBV7-9	CASSLNQDQPQHF
TRBV19	CASSTLWDSNTEAFF
TRBV12-5	CASGLVGEGARNSPLHF
TRBV11-3	CASSSSHLLAGVSDTQYF
TRBV9	CASSVGPGDQAEAFF
TRBV13	CASSPGGGLGEQYF
TRBV6-5	CASSWGWNTEAFF
TRBV7-3	CASSFSGGSSYNEQFF
TRBV7-9	CASSLSTANNEKLFF
TRBV6-2/TRBV6-3	CASSDRLAGGSDTQYF
TRBV7-9	CASSWATTYNEQFF